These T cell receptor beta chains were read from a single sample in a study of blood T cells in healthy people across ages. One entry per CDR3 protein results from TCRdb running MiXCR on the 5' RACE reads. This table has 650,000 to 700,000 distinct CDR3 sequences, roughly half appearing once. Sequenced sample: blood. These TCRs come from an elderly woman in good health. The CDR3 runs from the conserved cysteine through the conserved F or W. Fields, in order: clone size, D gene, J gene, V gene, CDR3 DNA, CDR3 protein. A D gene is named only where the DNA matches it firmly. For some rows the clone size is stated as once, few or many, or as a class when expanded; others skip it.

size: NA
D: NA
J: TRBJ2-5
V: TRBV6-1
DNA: TGTGCCAGCAGTGCTCGCCGCCTCCAAGAGACCCAGTACTTC
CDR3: CASSARRLQETQYF

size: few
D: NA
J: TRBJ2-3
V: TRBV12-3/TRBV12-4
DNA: TGTGCCAGCACCCCTTCGCCTGGCACAGATACGCAGTATTTT
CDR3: CASTPSPGTDTQYF

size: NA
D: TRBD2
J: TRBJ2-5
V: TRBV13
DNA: TGTGCCAGCAGCACGACTAGCGGGAGTGAGACCCAGTACTTC
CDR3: CASSTTSGSETQYF

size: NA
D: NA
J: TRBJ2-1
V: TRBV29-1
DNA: TGCAGCGTCTATCTTACCTTAACTAAACTATACAATGAGCAGTTCTTC
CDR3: CSVYLTLTKLYNEQFF

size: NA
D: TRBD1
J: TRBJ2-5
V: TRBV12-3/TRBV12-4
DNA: TGTGCCAGCAGTTTGGGGACAGGAGGCTACCAACAAGAGACCCAGTACTTC
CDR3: CASSLGTGGYQQETQYF

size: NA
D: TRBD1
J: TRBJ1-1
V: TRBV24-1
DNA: TGTGCCACCAGTGACTCCGGGACAGGTATGAACACTGAAGCTTTCTTT
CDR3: CATSDSGTGMNTEAFF

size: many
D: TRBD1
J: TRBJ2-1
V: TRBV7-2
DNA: TGTGCCAGCAGCTTAGCCACAGGGGGCCGGGAGCAGTTCTTC
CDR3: CASSLATGGREQFF

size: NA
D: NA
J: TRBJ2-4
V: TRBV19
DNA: TGTGCCAGTAGCGCACAGGGAGGCAAAAACATTCAGTACTTC
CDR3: CASSAQGGKNIQYF

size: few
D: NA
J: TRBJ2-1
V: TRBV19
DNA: TGTGCCAGTAGTATTAGGGGCCCCTACAATGAGCAGTTCTTC
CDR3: CASSIRGPYNEQFF

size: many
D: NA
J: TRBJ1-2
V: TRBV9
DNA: TGTGCCAGCAGCGTAGGGCTGGGCGGTGGCTACACCTTC
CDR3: CASSVGLGGGYTF

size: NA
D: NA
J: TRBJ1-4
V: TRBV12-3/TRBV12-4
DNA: TGTGCCAGCAGTTTACGTCAGGGAGGCGAAAAACTGTTTTTT
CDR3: CASSLRQGGEKLFF

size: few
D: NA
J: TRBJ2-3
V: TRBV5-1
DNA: TGCGCCAGCAGCTCCGAGGGGGTTGCGATCACAGATACGCAGTATTTT
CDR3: CASSSEGVAITDTQYF

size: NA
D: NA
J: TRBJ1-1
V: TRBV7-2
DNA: TGTGCCAGCAGCACCCCCGGTGGTCTCAGGGCGGACACTGAAGCTTTCTTT
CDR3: CASSTPGGLRADTEAFF

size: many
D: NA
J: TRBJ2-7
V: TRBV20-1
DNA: TGCAGTGCTAGGACAGCCTACGAGCAGTACTTC
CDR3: CSARTAYEQYF

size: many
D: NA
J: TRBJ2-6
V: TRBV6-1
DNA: TGTGCCAGCAGCATACAGAGCCCTGGGGCCAACGTCCTGACTTTC
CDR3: CASSIQSPGANVLTF

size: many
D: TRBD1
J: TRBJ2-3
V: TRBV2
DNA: TGTGCCAGCAGTGCACAGGGGTCAGATACGCAGTATTTT
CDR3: CASSAQGSDTQYF

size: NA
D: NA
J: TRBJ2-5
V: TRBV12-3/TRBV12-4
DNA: TGTGCCAGCAGTTTCCACACAGGGCCAACCCCGGAGACCCAGTACTTC
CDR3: CASSFHTGPTPETQYF

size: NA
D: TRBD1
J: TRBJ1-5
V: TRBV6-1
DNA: TGTGCCAGCATCATGACAGGGACCAACAATCAGCCCCAGCATTTT
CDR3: CASIMTGTNNQPQHF

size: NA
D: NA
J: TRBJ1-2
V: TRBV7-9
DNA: TGTGCCAGCAGCTGCACGGGGAGCTATGGCTACACCTTC
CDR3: CASSCTGSYGYTF

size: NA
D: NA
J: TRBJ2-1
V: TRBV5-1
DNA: TGCGCCAGCAGCTTGGGCCTAGCCCCCAGCAATGAGCAGTTCTTC
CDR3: CASSLGLAPSNEQFF

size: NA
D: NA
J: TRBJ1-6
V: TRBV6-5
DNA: TGTGCCAGCAGTTACTTTTTAGTGGGTGTCGGGGGTCGAATCCACTTT
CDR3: CASSYFLVGVGGRIHF

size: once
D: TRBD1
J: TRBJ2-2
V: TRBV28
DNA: TGTGCCAGCAGGTCCGGGACAGGGATGGCCGGGGAGCTGTTTTTT
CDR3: CASRSGTGMAGELFF